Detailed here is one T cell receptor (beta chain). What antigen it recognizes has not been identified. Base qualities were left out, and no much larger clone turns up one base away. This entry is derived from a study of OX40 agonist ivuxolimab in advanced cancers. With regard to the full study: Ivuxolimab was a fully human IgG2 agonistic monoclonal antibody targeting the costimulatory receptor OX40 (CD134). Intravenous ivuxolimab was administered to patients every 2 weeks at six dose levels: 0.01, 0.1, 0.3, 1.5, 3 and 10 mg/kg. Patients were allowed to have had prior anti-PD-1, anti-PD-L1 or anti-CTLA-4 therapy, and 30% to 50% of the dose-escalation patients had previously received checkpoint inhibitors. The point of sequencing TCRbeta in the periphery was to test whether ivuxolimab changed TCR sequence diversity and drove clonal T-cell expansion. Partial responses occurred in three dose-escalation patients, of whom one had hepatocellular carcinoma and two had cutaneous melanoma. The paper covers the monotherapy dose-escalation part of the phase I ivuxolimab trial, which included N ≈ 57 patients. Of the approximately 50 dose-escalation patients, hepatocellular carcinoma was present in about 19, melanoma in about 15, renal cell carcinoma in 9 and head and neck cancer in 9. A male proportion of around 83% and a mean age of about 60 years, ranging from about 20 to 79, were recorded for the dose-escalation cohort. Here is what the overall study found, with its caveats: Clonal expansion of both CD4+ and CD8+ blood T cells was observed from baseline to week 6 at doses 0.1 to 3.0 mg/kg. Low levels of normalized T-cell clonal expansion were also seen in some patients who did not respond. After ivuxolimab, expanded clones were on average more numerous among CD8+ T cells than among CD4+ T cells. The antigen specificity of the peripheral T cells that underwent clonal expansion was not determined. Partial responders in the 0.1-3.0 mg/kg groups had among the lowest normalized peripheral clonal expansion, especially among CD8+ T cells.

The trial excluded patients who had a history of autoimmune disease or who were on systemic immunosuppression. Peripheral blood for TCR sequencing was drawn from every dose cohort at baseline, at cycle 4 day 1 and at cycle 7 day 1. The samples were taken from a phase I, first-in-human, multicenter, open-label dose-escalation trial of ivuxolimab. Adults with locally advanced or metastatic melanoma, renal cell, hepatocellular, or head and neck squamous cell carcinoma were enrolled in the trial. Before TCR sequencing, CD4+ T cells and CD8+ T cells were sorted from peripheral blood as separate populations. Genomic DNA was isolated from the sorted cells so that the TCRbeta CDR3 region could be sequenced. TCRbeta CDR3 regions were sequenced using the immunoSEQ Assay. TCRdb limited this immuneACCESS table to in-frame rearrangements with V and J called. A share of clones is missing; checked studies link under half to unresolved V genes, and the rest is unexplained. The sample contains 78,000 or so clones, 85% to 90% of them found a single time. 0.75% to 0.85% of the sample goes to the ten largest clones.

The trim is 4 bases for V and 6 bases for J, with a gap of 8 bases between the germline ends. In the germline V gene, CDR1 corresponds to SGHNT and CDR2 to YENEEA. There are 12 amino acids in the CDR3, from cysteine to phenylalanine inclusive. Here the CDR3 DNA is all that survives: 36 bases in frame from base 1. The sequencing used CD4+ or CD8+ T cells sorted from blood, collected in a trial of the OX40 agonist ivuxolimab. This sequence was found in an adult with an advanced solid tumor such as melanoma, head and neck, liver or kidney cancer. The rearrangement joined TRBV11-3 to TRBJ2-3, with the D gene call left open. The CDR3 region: CASSSEGDTQYF. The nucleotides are TGTGCCAGCAGCTCCGAAGGGGATACGCAGTATTTT. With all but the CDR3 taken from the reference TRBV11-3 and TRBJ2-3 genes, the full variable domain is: EAGVVQSPRYKIIEKKQPVAFWCNPISGHNTLYWYLQNLGQGPELLIRYENEEAVDDSQLPKDRFSAERLKGVDSTLKIQPAELGDSAVYLCASSSEGDTQYFGPGTRLTVL.